The 24 T cell receptor beta chains in this list originate from one sample, sequenced in a study of T cell changes during pregnancy in multiple sclerosis. The protocol was immunoSEQ multiplex PCR, while the TCRdb copy is restricted to in-frame clones and leaves out a portion. Among tens of thousands of clones, about 91% were seen once, and the ten largest hold roughly 2%. The sequencing used CD4+ T cells from peripheral blood mononuclear cells, collected after pregnancy. These receptors came from a female donor in good health, enrolled as a control in a pregnancy study.

The chain links TRBV28 to TRBJ2-7, with D tentatively TRBD2 (6 bases). This CDR3 has 14 amino acids. V lost 5 bases to trimming and J lost 0 bases, with 11 bases between them. From germline, CDR1 is MDHEN and CDR2 SYDVKM. CDR3 DNA: TGTGCCAGCAGTGCCGGCGGGACCTCCTACGAGCAGTACTTC. Its protein is CASSAGGTSYEQYF.

This clone appeared a single time. The chain uses TRBV30 and TRBJ2-7, with D possibly being TRBD2 (5 bases). Germline V gene data show CDR1 as GTSNPN and CDR2 as SVGIG (reference sequence). The germline V and J ends were trimmed by 2 bases and 2 bases, with 10 bases remaining between them. This CDR3 region has 13 residues. DNA for the CDR3: TGTGCCTGGAGTTTGCGGGCCCCCTACGAGCAGTACTTC. Translated, it gives CAWSLRAPYEQYF.

The V gene is TRBV19, the J gene TRBJ1-4; 9 nucleotides agree with TRBD1. The germline CDR1 and CDR2 sequences are LNHDA and SQIVND (reference sequence). V was pared by 4 bases and J by 7 bases, with 4 bases of the junction left unmatched. The CDR3 extends over 14 amino acids. CDR3 sequence: CASSTQGAVEKLFF. CDR3 DNA sequence: TGTGCCAGTAGTACACAGGGGGCTGTTGAAAAACTGTTTTTT.

Only one count was recorded for this clone. The chain combines TRBV19 with TRBJ2-5; tentatively, D is TRBD2 (5 bases). The CDR3 has 14 residues. The germline V gene has CDR1 LNHDA and CDR2 SQIVND (reference sequence). Trimming removed 3 bases from V and 5 bases from J, with 13 bases in between. The CDR3 sequence: CASSIEGTRETQYF. The CDR3 nucleotides are TGTGCCAGTAGTATTGAGGGTACGAGGGAGACCCAGTACTTC.

The chain has TRBV6-5 and TRBJ2-1; D might be TRBD1 (5 bases). Per the germline V gene, CDR1 is MNHEY and CDR2 is SVGAGI. The V end lost 2 bases, the J end lost 7 bases, and 18 bases lay between the germline ends. This CDR3 region has 16 residues. CDR3 loop: CASSYTLGPAGNEQFF. CDR3 in DNA: TGTGCCAGCAGTTACACCCTGGGGCCCGCTGGGAATGAGCAGTTCTTC.

In its sample, this clone was seen once. The V gene is TRBV4-2, the J gene TRBJ2-5; perhaps TRBD1 as D (6 bases). The CDR3 has 16 residues. Between the trimmed V and J ends, which lost 1 base and 4 bases, there was a span of 16 bases. CDR1 is LGHNA and CDR2 is YNFKEQ in the germline V gene. This CDR3 reads CASSQGQVGVGETQYF. The DNA of the CDR3 is TGTGCCAGCAGCCAAGGACAGGTGGGGGTGGGAGAGACCCAGTACTTC.

This clone was recorded only once. The V call is TRBV7-2, the J call TRBJ2-3; 12 positions match TRBD2. V lost 5 bases and J lost 7; bases outside the gene matches: 4. The germline V gene has CDR1 SGHTA and CDR2 FQGNSA. This CDR3 contains 14 residues. The CDR3 nucleotides are TGTGCCAGCAGCCCTAGCGGGAGGGGGAATACGCAGTATTTT. It specifies CASSPSGRGNTQYF.

CDR3 residues: CASSVGGLGNNEQFF. CDR3 DNA: TGTGCCAGCAGCGTAGGTGGACTGGGGAACAATGAGCAGTTCTTC. V usage is TRBV9 and J usage is TRBJ2-1; D may be TRBD2 (5 bases). Germline V CDR1 and CDR2: SGDLS, YYNGEE. This CDR3 has 15 amino acids. V was shortened by 0 bases and J by 5 bases, with 12 bases between the two germline ends.

The rearrangement links TRBV7-2 to TRBJ2-3; D is unclear. The V end was cut by 4 bases, the J end by 2 bases, with 7 bases between. The CDR3 consists of 13 residues. Germline V lookup: CDR1 SGHTA, CDR2 FQGNSA. CDR3 coding DNA: TGTGCCAGCAGCTCAGCCAACACAGATACGCAGTATTTT. It encodes CASSSANTDTQYF.

This clone was detected once. This rearrangement joins TRBV27 to TRBJ1-6; maybe TRBD1 (5 bases). The CDR3 extends over 16 amino acids. Trimming left V 0 bases short and J 7 bases short, with 13 bases between. Germline V gene lookup returns CDR1 MNHEY and CDR2 SMNVEV (reference sequence). The CDR3 nucleotides are TGTGCCAGCAGTTTATCGCCCAGGGCGGGGAATTCACCCCTCCACTTT. Protein: CASSLSPRAGNSPLHF.

This chain uses TRBV6-5 with TRBJ1-6; D is unclear. There are 13 residues in the CDR3. The germline gives CDR1 MNHEY, CDR2 SVGAGI. V was pared by 5 bases and J by 7 bases, with 9 bases between. CDR3 nucleotide sequence: TGTGCCAGCAGTCCAGTGGTCAATTCACCCCTCCACTTT. Its protein is CASSPVVNSPLHF.

J is TRBJ2-3 and V is TRBV28, with a tentative D call TRBD1 (5 bases). Per the germline V gene, CDR1 is MDHEN and CDR2 is SYDVKM. Trimming cost V 5 bases and J 8 bases, with 11 bases left between them. The CDR3 is 12 residues long. The CDR3 spells CASSPQGPTQYF. Here the CDR3 DNA reads TGTGCCAGCAGTCCCCAGGGCCCTACGCAGTATTTT.

The chain recombines TRBV19 with TRBJ2-7; 7 bases are a match to TRBD1. V was pared by 3 bases and J by 1 base, with 3 bases of the junction left unmatched. Germline-derived CDR1 and CDR2 are LNHDA and SQIVND (reference sequence). The CDR3 runs to 14 residues. The CDR3 loop reads CASSIRGRSYEQYF. The CDR3 DNA reads TGTGCCAGTAGTATTAGGGGGCGTTCCTACGAGCAGTACTTC.

The V call is TRBV19, the J call TRBJ1-1, with TRBD1 identical over 9 bases. Germline CDR1 is LNHDA and CDR2 is SQIVND (reference sequence). With 4 bases clipped from V and 4 bases from J, the junction kept 7 bases outside the gene matches. The CDR3 contains 15 residues. In nucleotides, the CDR3 is TGTGCCAGTAGTACGCCGGGACAGGGTTCCACTGAAGCTTTCTTT. This encodes CASSTPGQGSTEAFF.

The chain is built from TRBV27 and TRBJ2-3; 10 bases fit TRBD2. CDR1 and CDR2 (germline): MNHEY, SMNVEV (reference sequence). The trim removed 6 bases at V and 0 bases at J, leaving 9 bases unmatched. This CDR3 has 17 amino acids. In DNA, the CDR3 is TGTGCCAGCAGACCCCTGGGAGCGGGAGGGAGCACAGATACGCAGTATTTT. Amino acid sequence: CASRPLGAGGSTDTQYF.

The V call is TRBV14, the J call TRBJ2-7; D remains ambiguous. Trimming stripped 1 base from V and 1 base from J, with 5 bases between. There are 13 residues in the CDR3. Germline loops: CDR1 SGHDN, CDR2 FVKESK. The chain's CDR3 is CASSQVSSYEQYF. The CDR3 DNA sequence: TGTGCCAGCAGCCAAGTCAGTTCCTACGAGCAGTACTTC.

CDR3 DNA sequence: TGTGCCAGCAGCTTAGGGGCCACTAGCGGGGGGGACACAGATACGCAGTATTTT. The encoded protein is CASSLGATSGGDTDTQYF. V is TRBV7-9 and J is TRBJ2-3; 13 bases fit TRBD2. CDR3 length equals 18 residues. Germline CDR1 and CDR2: SEHNR and FQNEAQ (reference sequence). J was trimmed by 2 bases and V by 1 base; bases with no gene match: 6.

This chain links TRBV7-2 with TRBJ2-7, with 7 nucleotides matching TRBD2. CDR1 and CDR2 from the germline V gene are SGHTA and FQGNSA. The ends lost 8 bases at V and 3 bases at J; junction bases unmatched: 13. This CDR3 contains 15 residues. The CDR3 spells CASSSIAGSNYEQYF. The CDR3 nucleotides read TGTGCCAGCTCCTCAATAGCGGGTTCGAACTACGAGCAGTACTTC.

The chain uses TRBV5-1 and TRBJ2-5, with D possibly matching TRBD2 (6 bases). The germline CDR1 and CDR2 sequences are SGHRS and YFSETQ. This CDR3 comprises 14 residues. V gave up 4 bases and J gave up 0 bases, with 10 bases separating them. The CDR3 region is CASSAGGNQETQYF. The DNA of the CDR3 is TGCGCCAGCAGCGCCGGGGGAAACCAAGAGACCCAGTACTTC. The full variable domain, rest sourced from reference TRBV5-1 and TRBJ2-5, is KAGVTQTPRYLIKTRGQQVTLSCSPISGHRSVSWYQQTPGQGLQFLFEYFSETQRNKGNFPGRFSGRQFSNSRSEMNVSTLELGDSALYLCASSAGGNQETQYFGPGTRLLVL.

This clone has a handful of counts. V is TRBV30 and J is TRBJ1-1; D unclear. Germline CDR1 is GTSNPN and CDR2 is SVGIG (reference sequence). The length of the CDR3 is 13 residues. V lost 2 bases and J lost 1, with 8 bases in between. For the CDR3, the DNA is TGTGCCTGGAGTACCCAGGAGAACACTGAAGCTTTCTTT. It translates to CAWSTQENTEAFF.

The chain carries TRBV28 and TRBJ1-2, with unresolved D. The CDR3 extends over 11 amino acids. CDR1 is MDHEN, CDR2 SYDVKM, per germline. V lost 10 bases and J lost 4, with 10 bases in between. DNA for the CDR3: TGTGCCACATTAGCCGGCTATGGCTACACCTTC. Amino acid sequence: CATLAGYGYTF.

The V gene is TRBV27, the J gene TRBJ2-7, with D perhaps matching TRBD1 (6 bases). The V end lost 5 bases, the J end lost 1 base, and 12 bases lay between the germline ends. The CDR3 is made up of 14 amino acids. Germline V gene lookup returns CDR1 MNHEY and CDR2 SMNVEV (reference sequence). CDR3 amino acids: CASSPLTGSYEQYF. In nucleotides, the CDR3 is TGTGCCAGCAGTCCCCTGACAGGATCCTACGAGCAGTACTTC.

The chain combines TRBV7-9 with TRBJ2-1, with 11 bases matching TRBD2. The CDR3 spans 15 residues. CDR1 and CDR2 (germline): SEHNR, FQNEAQ (reference sequence). J lost 10 bases, V lost 3 bases, and 8 bases had no gene match. The CDR3 is CASSFSGGAPREQFF. The CDR3, as DNA: TGTGCCAGCAGCTTTAGCGGGGGGGCCCCACGGGAGCAGTTCTTC.

This clone was seen a few times. The chain recombines TRBV4-2 with TRBJ1-5; no definite D call. This CDR3 has 15 residues. Germline assignment: CDR1 LGHNA and CDR2 YNFKEQ. Trimming shortened V by 3 bases and J by 0 bases, and 9 bases separated the two germline ends. CDR3 in DNA: TGTGCCAGCAGCCAGACTGACGGTAGCAATCAGCCCCAGCATTTT. Protein sequence: CASSQTDGSNQPQHF.